This T cell receptor beta chain was sequenced during a study of vaccination effects on CD4 cells after COVID-19. Across the study: Post-vaccine specimens were collected at a median of 72 days following the second dose.

This table comes from immunoSEQ multiplex PCR, and its TCRdb copy is limited to in-frame clones, with some not included. This table has tens of thousands of clones, 73% appearing once. Antigen-specific CD4+ T cells were first expanded with viral peptide pools by the ViraFEST assay and only then sequenced. Cultured cells yielded isolated CD4+ T cells after more than nine days. All study participants received two doses of BNT162b2 or mRNA-1273 vaccine. Nucleocapsid antibodies were negative in the vaccine recipients, who had never had SARS-CoV-2 infection. V was trimmed by 3 bases and J by 3 bases, leaving 6 bases between them. This CDR3 is 12 amino acids long. The germline V gene has CDR1 SQVTM and CDR2 ANQGSEA. As to this clone: The antigen is not known.

This receptor was identified in a human donor who received a COVID-19 vaccine. The V call is TRBV29-1, the J call TRBJ2-1; D gene unclear. The specimen was CD4+ T cells from PBMCs cultured with HCoV-229E spike peptides, collected after COVID-19 vaccination. In DNA form, the CDR3 reads TGCAGCGTTGAGCGAAGCTACAATGAGCAGTTCTTC. The encoded protein is CSVERSYNEQFF.